A selection of T cell receptor beta chains follows, all from one sample in a study of beta chain features in type 1 diabetes. Measured with immunoSEQ multiplex PCR; TCRdb has only the in-frame clones, and not every one. The repertoire includes around 320,000 clones, 14% of them detected once, and approximately 6.7% sits in the top ten. Sequenced input: central memory CD4+ T cells from blood. The receptors originated from a man aged 25-40 years in good health. Both conserved end residues are part of each CDR3. A D gene is named only where the DNA matches it firmly. Rows may omit the clone size; those that give it use once, few, many or a size class.

TRBV27	TRBD1	many	TRBJ1-1	CASSLRQGRTEAFF	TGTGCCAGCAGTCTCCGACAGGGGAGGACTGAAGCTTTCTTT
TRBV7-3	TRBD1	NA	TRBJ2-3	CASRPGQGWDTQYF	TGTGCCAGCAGACCGGGACAGGGTTGGGATACGCAGTATTTT
TRBV11-2	TRBD2	NA	TRBJ2-5	CASSLGGVRGQETQYF	TGTGCCAGCAGCTTAGGCGGTGTGCGGGGGCAAGAGACCCAGTACTTC
TRBV4-3	NA	many	TRBJ2-7	CASSLSVIYEQYF	TGCGCCAGCAGCCTGAGTGTTATCTACGAGCAGTACTTC
TRBV6-5	NA	NA	TRBJ2-5	CASRVDRLEETQYF	TGTGCCAGCAGAGTTGACAGGCTAGAAGAGACCCAGTACTTC
TRBV18	NA	NA	TRBJ2-3	CASSPRPSGVTDTQYF	TGTGCCAGCTCACCCCGTCCAAGCGGAGTCACAGATACGCAGTATTTT
TRBV11-2	NA	NA	TRBJ2-3	CASSLVPVRDTQYF	TGTGCCAGCAGCTTAGTACCCGTCAGAGATACGCAGTATTTT
TRBV5-5	NA	NA	TRBJ1-2	CASSQLEGGYTF	TGTGCCAGCAGCCAGCTAGAGGGTGGCTACACCTTC
TRBV7-6	TRBD2	NA	TRBJ2-3	CASSLLAGIGTDTQYF	TGTGCCAGCAGCCTACTAGCGGGCATCGGCACAGATACGCAGTATTTT
TRBV2	NA	NA	TRBJ2-2	CASRRTGELFF	TGTGCCAGCCGGAGGACCGGGGAGCTGTTTTTT
TRBV5-6	NA	few	TRBJ2-1	CASSLTRQNEQFF	TGTGCCAGCAGCTTGACTAGGCAAAATGAGCAGTTCTTC
TRBV7-2	TRBD2	NA	TRBJ2-3	CASSYRLAGAADTQYF	TGTGCCAGCAGCTACCGGCTAGCGGGAGCGGCAGATACGCAGTATTTT
TRBV19	NA	NA	TRBJ2-5	CASSAGLGKGETQYF	TGTGCCAGTAGTGCCGGCCTGGGGAAAGGAGAGACCCAGTACTTC
TRBV5-1	TRBD1	NA	TRBJ2-7	CASSRQGSSYEQYF	TGCGCCAGCAGCCGACAGGGCTCCTCATACGAGCAGTACTTC
TRBV2	TRBD2	few	TRBJ2-7	CASRATSGGYEQYF	TGTGCCAGCAGGGCGACTAGCGGGGGTTACGAGCAGTACTTC
TRBV18	NA	few	TRBJ1-1	CASSPPATGRNTEAFF	TGTGCCAGCTCACCACCGGCTACAGGGCGGAACACTGAAGCTTTCTTT
TRBV11-2	NA	NA	TRBJ1-2	CASSLGQRSGYTF	TGTGCCAGCAGCTTAGGGCAGAGAAGTGGCTACACCTTC
TRBV6-5	NA	few	TRBJ1-2	CASSYSTGKHGYTF	TGTGCCAGCAGTTACTCGACCGGGAAGCATGGCTACACCTTC
TRBV9	NA	NA	TRBJ1-1	CASSVAWGTEAFF	TGTGCCAGCAGCGTAGCTTGGGGAACTGAAGCTTTCTTT
TRBV5-4	NA	NA	TRBJ1-1	CASSLALQENTEAFF	TGTGCCAGCAGCTTGGCCCTACAAGAGAACACTGAAGCTTTCTTT
TRBV5-6	NA	NA	TRBJ1-4	CASTNKGGEKLFF	TGTGCCAGCACCAACAAGGGGGGTGAAAAACTGTTTTTT
TRBV5-1	TRBD1	NA	TRBJ1-1	CASSQDRVTEAFF	TGCGCCAGCAGCCAAGACAGGGTGACTGAAGCTTTCTTT
TRBV18	TRBD1	few	TRBJ2-5	CASSPIRTGEWGETQYF	TGTGCCAGCTCACCGATTCGGACAGGGGAATGGGGAGAGACCCAGTACTTC
TRBV5-1	NA	NA	TRBJ1-3	CASSPGGNGNTIYF	TGCGCCAGCAGCCCGGGAGGGAATGGAAACACCATATATTTT
TRBV29-1	NA	NA	TRBJ1-1	CSVGQAGYTEAFF	TGCAGCGTGGGGCAGGCCGGTTACACTGAAGCTTTCTTT
TRBV14	NA	medium-sized	TRBJ1-6	CASSPGLINSPLHF	TGTGCCAGCAGCCCCGGACTGATAAATTCACCCCTCCACTTT
TRBV20-1	NA	few	TRBJ2-3	CSVGLTDTQYF	TGCAGTGTGGGTCTGACAGATACGCAGTATTTT
TRBV12-5	NA	NA	TRBJ2-3	CASALGGFEDTQYF	TGTGCTAGTGCCTTGGGAGGTTTTGAGGATACGCAGTATTTT
TRBV6-5	NA	NA	TRBJ1-2	CASRVVEGRGGYTF	TGTGCCAGCAGGGTCGTGGAGGGGCGAGGAGGCTACACCTTC
TRBV7-2	NA	NA	TRBJ1-1	CASSLVSQGRNTEAFF	TGTGCCAGCAGCTTAGTCAGTCAGGGCAGAAACACTGAAGCTTTCTTT
TRBV5-4	NA	few	TRBJ1-1	CASSSTNSAAFF	TGTGCCAGCAGCTCGACAAACTCGGCCGCTTTCTTT
TRBV5-6	TRBD1	few	TRBJ2-2	CASSRTGTGGFNGELFF	TGTGCCAGCAGTCGTACCGGGACAGGGGGTTTTAACGGGGAGCTGTTTTTT
TRBV19	TRBD2	NA	TRBJ2-1	CASGRDEQFF	TGTGCCAGTGGGAGGGATGAGCAGTTCTTC
TRBV4-3	TRBD1	NA	TRBJ2-7	CASSQEEGQGLRQYF	TGCGCCAGCAGCCAAGAGGAGGGACAGGGGTTACGGCAGTACTTC
TRBV30	NA	NA	TRBJ2-5	CAWSGSGVETQYF	TGTGCCTGGAGTGGTTCGGGAGTGGAGACCCAGTACTTC
TRBV19	TRBD1	NA	TRBJ2-3	CASSKETGVGTDTQYF	TGTGCCAGTAGTAAAGAAACAGGGGTGGGCACAGATACGCAGTATTTT
TRBV23-1	NA	NA	TRBJ2-3	CARKIGAQYF	TGCGCCAGGAAGATCGGGGCGCAGTATTTT
TRBV5-6	NA	NA	TRBJ2-3	CASSLIGTDTQYF	TGTGCCAGCAGCTTGATTGGCACAGATACGCAGTATTTT
TRBV5-6	NA	few	TRBJ2-2	CASSYMGEAGELFF	TGTGCCAGCAGCTACATGGGGGAAGCCGGGGAGCTGTTTTTT
TRBV18	NA	many	TRBJ2-4	CASSPITGAKNIQYF	TGTGCCAGCTCACCCATCACGGGAGCCAAAAACATTCAGTACTTC
TRBV11-3	TRBD1	many	TRBJ2-1	CASSPGDRGVF	TGTGCCAGCAGCCCAGGAGACAGGGGGGTCTTC
TRBV9	TRBD2	NA	TRBJ2-2	CASSPLSGTTNTGELFF	TGTGCCAGCAGCCCCCTCTCCGGGACTACCAACACCGGGGAGCTGTTTTTT
TRBV6-5	NA	NA	TRBJ1-5	CASSQGEPQHF	TGTGCCAGCAGTCAGGGTGAGCCCCAGCATTTT
TRBV7-9	TRBD1	many	TRBJ1-1	CASREGQGLMNTEAFF	TGTGCCAGCAGGGAGGGACAGGGCCTCATGAACACTGAAGCTTTCTTT
TRBV5-6	NA	NA	TRBJ2-5	CASSLIQGAETQYF	TGTGCCAGCAGCTTGATACAGGGCGCAGAGACCCAGTACTTC
TRBV27	NA	many	TRBJ1-2	CASSFGGIGYTF	TGTGCCAGCAGTTTCGGCGGGATTGGCTACACCTTC
TRBV6-5	NA	NA	TRBJ1-1	CASSYRGRGTEAFF	TGTGCCAGCAGTTACCGGGGTCGGGGAACTGAAGCTTTCTTT
TRBV6-6	NA	NA	TRBJ2-7	CASIHKGGEQYF	TGTGCCAGCATTCACAAGGGGGGCGAGCAGTACTTC
TRBV19	NA	NA	TRBJ2-4	CASSIVKRGGVAKNIQYF	TGTGCCAGTAGTATAGTCAAAAGAGGGGGGGTAGCCAAAAACATTCAGTACTTC
TRBV30	NA	few	TRBJ1-1	CAWRLDSPMNTEAFF	TGTGCCTGGAGATTGGACAGCCCTATGAACACTGAAGCTTTCTTT
TRBV19	NA	NA	TRBJ1-1	CASRYSRNTEAFF	TGTGCCAGTAGGTACAGCAGGAACACTGAAGCTTTCTTT